These 5 T cell receptor beta chains originate from one sample sequenced in a study of OX40 agonist ivuxolimab in advanced cancers. Assay used: immunoSEQ multiplex PCR; TCRdb lists only in-frame clones, some missing. Found here are some 58,000 clones, around 85% of them singletons; the top ten hold roughly 15%. The material was CD4+ or CD8+ T cells sorted from blood, obtained in a trial of the OX40 agonist ivuxolimab. These receptors were obtained from an adult with an advanced solid tumor such as melanoma, head and neck, liver or kidney cancer.

The rearrangement links TRBV30 to TRBJ2-7; 13 bases are a match to TRBD2. Trimming at V came to 2 bases and at J to 6 bases, leaving 10 bases not matched to a gene. Germline values: CDR1 GTSNPN, CDR2 SVGIG (reference sequence). CDR3 length: 16 residues. The CDR3 loop is CAWSPVTSGRASEQYF. CDR3 coding DNA: TGTGCCTGGAGTCCTGTCACTAGCGGGAGGGCCAGCGAGCAGTACTTC.

The chain recombines TRBV5-5 with TRBJ1-5; 9 nucleotides match TRBD1. CDR3 length equals 15 residues. V gave up 0 bases and J gave up 4 bases; unmatched junction bases: 2. From germline, CDR1 is SGHKS and CDR2 YYEKEE (reference sequence). The CDR3 coding sequence is TGTGCCAGCAGCTTGGGACAGGGGGGGAATCAGCCCCAGCATTTT. Encoded protein: CASSLGQGGNQPQHF.

Comments on this clone: The junction does not match germline at one end; this may be a read error. J is TRBJ2-1 and V is TRBV6-5, with 7 bases identical to TRBD1. CDR3 size: 11 residues. In germline, CDR1 is MNHEY, CDR2 SVGAGI. In DNA form, the CDR3 reads TGTGCCAGCAGTCACTCAGGGGGGCAGTTCTTC. Translating gives CASSHSGGQFF.

V usage is TRBV2 and J usage is TRBJ2-3; 11 positions agree with TRBD1. Germline CDR1 reads SNHLY; CDR2 reads FYNNEI. V lost 6 bases and J lost 4; bases outside the gene matches: 6. This CDR3 spans 15 amino acids. The CDR3 region has the DNA TGTGCCAGCAGCGAGGACAGGGGGCGGGCAGATACGCAGTATTTT. Encoded protein: CASSEDRGRADTQYF.

The chain combines TRBV6-6 with TRBJ2-1; no definite D call. The CDR3 spans 13 residues. The V and J ends lost 7 bases and 7 bases respectively, with 14 bases between them. Germline CDR1 and CDR2: MNHNY and SVGAGI (reference sequence). CDR3 in DNA: TGTGCCAGCATCCAACAGACAAGGAATGAGCAGTTCTTC. It is translated as CASIQQTRNEQFF.